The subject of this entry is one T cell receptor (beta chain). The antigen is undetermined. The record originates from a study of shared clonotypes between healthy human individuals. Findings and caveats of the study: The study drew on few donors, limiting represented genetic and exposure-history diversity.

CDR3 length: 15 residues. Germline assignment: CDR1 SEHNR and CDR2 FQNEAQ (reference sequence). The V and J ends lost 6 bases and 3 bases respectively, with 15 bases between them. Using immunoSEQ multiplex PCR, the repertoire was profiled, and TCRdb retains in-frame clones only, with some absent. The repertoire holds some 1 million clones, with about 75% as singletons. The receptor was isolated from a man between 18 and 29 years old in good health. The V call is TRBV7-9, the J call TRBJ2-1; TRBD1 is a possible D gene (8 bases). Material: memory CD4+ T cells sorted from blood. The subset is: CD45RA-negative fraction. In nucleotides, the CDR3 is TGTGCCAGCAGAGCGGGACAGGCCAGCTACAATGAGCAGTTCTTC. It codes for CASRAGQASYNEQFF.